Following are 17 T cell receptor beta chains from one sample sequenced in a study of shared clonotypes between healthy human individuals. Libraries were prepared by immunoSEQ multiplex PCR; TCRdb keeps only in-frame clonotypes and omits some of them. This repertoire shows a few million clones, about 92% found once; its top ten account for roughly 0.13%. Specimen: naive CD4+ T cells sorted from blood. Subset defined: CD45RA+ positively selected. These receptors all stem from a man aged 18 to 30 in good health.

The chain is built from TRBV6-5 and TRBJ2-2; unclear D gene. The germline V gene encodes CDR1 MNHEY and CDR2 SVGAGI. The CDR3 spans 14 residues. V shed 2 bases and J shed 1 base, with 5 bases lying between them. The CDR3 spells CASSYIGNTGELFF. The CDR3, as DNA: TGTGCCAGCAGTTACATTGGGAACACCGGGGAGCTGTTTTTT.

The table lists this clone with a few counts. As DNA, the CDR3 is TGTGCCAGCAGTACCGGACTCACCGGGGAGCTGTTTTTT. Its translation is CASSTGLTGELFF. This sequence joins TRBV7-6 and TRBJ2-2, with D maybe TRBD2 (5 bases). Germline V gene lookup returns CDR1 SGHVS and CDR2 FNYEAQ. This CDR3 contains 13 residues. The V and J ends lost 6 bases and 4 bases respectively, with 9 bases between them.

To note about this clone: An end of the junction differs from the germline gene, which may be a read error. This chain uses TRBV7-7 with TRBJ2-5; D might be TRBD1 (5 bases). The CDR3 has 13 residues. Per germline, CDR1 SSHAT and CDR2 FNYEAQ (reference sequence). DNA of the CDR3: TGTGCTAGCAGCTGGGGCATCCAAGAGACCCAGTACTTC. It specifies CASSWGIQETQYF.

This chain joins TRBV10-1 and TRBJ1-1; D gene ambiguous. Per germline, CDR1 WNHNN and CDR2 SYGVQD (reference sequence). This CDR3 comprises 14 residues. V was clipped by 0 bases and J by 5 bases, with 10 bases between them. The CDR3 coding sequence is TGCGCCAGCAGTGAGTCTGGGCGATCAACTGAAGCTTTCTTT. Protein product: CASSESGRSTEAFF.

The rearrangement joins TRBV5-1 to TRBJ2-7; perhaps TRBD1 as D (6 bases). Trimming shortened V by 0 bases and J by 3 bases, and 22 bases separated the two germline ends. This CDR3 is built from 18 residues. From germline, CDR1 is SGHRS and CDR2 YFSETQ. CDR3 nucleotide sequence: TGCGCCAGCAGCTTGGATCCCCCCACAGTACAGGGTGGCTACGAGCAGTACTTC. It yields the protein CASSLDPPTVQGGYEQYF.

J is TRBJ2-7 and V is TRBV6-6; 9 bases are a match to TRBD1. Germline V gene sequence: CDR1 MNHNY, CDR2 SVGAGI (reference sequence). The ends lost 10 bases at V and 7 bases at J; junction bases unmatched: 8. The CDR3 contains 12 residues. In DNA form, the CDR3 reads TGTGCCACTGAACAGGGGGCGCGGGAGCAGTACTTC. It codes for CATEQGAREQYF.

V is TRBV14 and J is TRBJ2-7; D not resolved. The V end was cut by 1 base, the J end by 2 bases, with 12 bases between. This CDR3 is built from 15 residues. CDR1 and CDR2 (germline): SGHDN, FVKESK. The chain's CDR3 is CASSQVGPVTYEQYF. The CDR3 DNA reads TGTGCCAGCAGCCAAGTTGGCCCCGTGACCTACGAGCAGTACTTC.

DNA of the CDR3: TGTGCCAGCTCACTTACTAGCGGAGGAGACAATGAGCAGTTCTTC. Its protein product is CASSLTSGGDNEQFF. This rearrangement joins TRBV18 to TRBJ2-1; TRBD2 matches at 8 bases. The trim removed 4 bases at V and 5 bases at J, leaving 7 bases unmatched. The CDR3 loop spans 15 amino acids. Germline V gene sequence: CDR1 KGHSH, CDR2 LQKENI.

About this clone itself: This sample also contains other DNA sequences that code for the same CDR3. The V gene is TRBV2, the J gene TRBJ2-7, with TRBD2 as a possible D gene (5 bases). V shed 4 bases and J shed 6 bases, with 13 bases lying between them. CDR3 length equals 13 residues. Germline CDR1 is SNHLY and CDR2 is FYNNEI. This CDR3 is CASSGTSVGEQYF. The CDR3 nucleotides read TGTGCCAGCAGTGGAACTAGTGTAGGCGAGCAGTACTTC.

The rearrangement joins TRBV27 to TRBJ2-2; maybe TRBD1 (6 bases). CDR3 size: 13 residues. Germline V gives CDR1 MNHEY, CDR2 SMNVEV (reference sequence). V was pared by 7 bases and J by 5 bases, with 11 bases between. DNA for the CDR3: TGTGCCAGCAACAGGGTAGGGACCGGGGAGCTGTTTTTT. Its protein product is CASNRVGTGELFF.

About this clone itself: Other DNA sequences within the sample encode an identical CDR3. This chain joins TRBV6-1 and TRBJ1-1; TRBD1 is a possible D gene (6 bases). With 5 bases removed from V and 0 bases from J, the gap between germline ends came to 10 bases. The CDR3 loop spans 14 amino acids. Germline lookup yields CDR1 MNHNS and CDR2 SASEGT. The CDR3 is CASSPQGMNTEAFF. CDR3 DNA: TGTGCCAGCAGTCCACAGGGTATGAACACTGAAGCTTTCTTT.

V is TRBV2 and J is TRBJ1-2; no clear D. Germline CDR1 is SNHLY and CDR2 is FYNNEI. V was trimmed by 6 bases and J by 1 base, leaving 9 bases between them. The CDR3 is 13 residues long. CDR3 nucleotides: TGTGCCAGCAGGGCCTGGGATAACTATGGCTACACCTTC. It yields the protein CASRAWDNYGYTF.

Comments on this clone: Sequence at one end of the junction differs from germline and may be a read error. The rearrangement uses TRBV7-7 and TRBJ2-2; TRBD1 matches at 9 bases. Looked up from germline, CDR1 is SSHAT and CDR2 is FNYEAQ (reference sequence). This CDR3 region has 16 residues. DNA for the CDR3: TGTGCTAGCAGCAATCAACAGGGGGCAGCCACCGGGGAGCTGTTTTTT. Its translation is CASSNQQGAATGELFF.

CDR3 residues: CASSFSVSYNEQFF. Here the CDR3 DNA reads TGTGCCAGCAGCTTCAGCGTCTCCTACAATGAGCAGTTCTTC. The chain carries TRBV27 and TRBJ2-1, with unresolved D. This CDR3 region has 14 residues. Between the trimmed V and J ends, which lost 6 bases and 0 bases, there was a span of 9 bases. Germline-derived CDR1 and CDR2 are MNHEY and SMNVEV (reference sequence).

The chain employs TRBV7-2 and TRBJ2-7, with 15 bases that match TRBD2. The CDR3 has 18 residues. CDR1 and CDR2 (germline): SGHTA, FQGNSA. After removal of 1 base from V and 3 bases from J, the junction contained 7 bases not matched to a gene. The CDR3 bases are TGTGCCAGCAGCTTAGAAGGCTCGGGACTAGCGGGGGGCTACGAGCAGTACTTC. Protein sequence: CASSLEGSGLAGGYEQYF.

The chain is built from TRBV6-1 and TRBJ1-4, with D tentatively TRBD1 (6 bases). The V and J ends lost 7 bases and 3 bases respectively, with 9 bases between them. Per germline, CDR1 MNHNS and CDR2 SASEGT. The CDR3 has 13 residues. CDR3 residues: CASNRGANEKLFF. The CDR3 nucleotides are TGTGCCAGCAATAGGGGGGCTAATGAAAAACTGTTTTTT.

The genes are TRBV7-3 and TRBJ2-2; D is uncertain. The V gene's germline CDR1 is SGHTA and CDR2 FQGTGA. This CDR3 comprises 14 residues. Deletions cut 0 bases from V and 6 bases from J, with 8 bases between. CDR3 residues: CASSLTGAAGELFF. Written as DNA, the CDR3 is TGTGCCAGCAGCTTAACGGGTGCGGCCGGGGAGCTGTTTTTT.